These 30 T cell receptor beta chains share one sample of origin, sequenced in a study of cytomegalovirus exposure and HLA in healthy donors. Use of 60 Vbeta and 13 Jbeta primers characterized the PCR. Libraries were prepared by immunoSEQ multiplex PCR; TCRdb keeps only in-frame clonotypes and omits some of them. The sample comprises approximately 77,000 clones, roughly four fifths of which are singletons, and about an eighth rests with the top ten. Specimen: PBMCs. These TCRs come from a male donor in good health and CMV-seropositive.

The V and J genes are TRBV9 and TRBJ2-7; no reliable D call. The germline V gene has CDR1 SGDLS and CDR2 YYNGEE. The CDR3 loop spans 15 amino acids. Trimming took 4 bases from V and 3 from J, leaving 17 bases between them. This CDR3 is CASSQSFTGNYEQYF. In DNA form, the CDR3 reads TGTGCCAGCAGCCAGAGTTTCACGGGTAACTACGAGCAGTACTTC. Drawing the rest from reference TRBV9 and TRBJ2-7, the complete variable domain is DSGVTQTPKHLITATGQRVTLRCSPRSGDLSVYWYQQSLDQGLQFLIQYYNGEERAKGNILERFSAQQFPDLHSELNLSSLELGDSALYFCASSQSFTGNYEQYFGPGTRLTVT.

The CDR3 sequence is CASSPGMGFGNTIYF. CDR3 bases: TGTGCCAGCAGCCCCGGGATGGGGTTCGGAAACACCATATATTTT. The J gene is TRBJ1-3, the V gene TRBV7-9, with D hard to call. The V end was cut by 5 bases, the J end by 4 bases, with 15 bases between. The CDR3 sequence is 15 residues long. CDR1 and CDR2 (germline): SEHNR, FQNEAQ (reference sequence).

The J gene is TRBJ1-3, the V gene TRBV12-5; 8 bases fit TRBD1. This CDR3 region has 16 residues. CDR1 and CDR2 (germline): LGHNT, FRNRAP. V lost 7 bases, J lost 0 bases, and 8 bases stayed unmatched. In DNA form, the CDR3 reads TGTGCTAGTGTTAATACCAGGGGGCCCTCTGGAAACACCATATATTTT. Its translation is CASVNTRGPSGNTIYF.

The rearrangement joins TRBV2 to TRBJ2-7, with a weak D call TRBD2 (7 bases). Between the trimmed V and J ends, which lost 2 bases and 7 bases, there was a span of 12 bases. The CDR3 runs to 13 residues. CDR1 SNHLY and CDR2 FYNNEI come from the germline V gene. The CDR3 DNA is TGTGCCAGCAGTGAACGGGGGGCGCATGAGCAGTACTTC. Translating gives CASSERGAHEQYF.

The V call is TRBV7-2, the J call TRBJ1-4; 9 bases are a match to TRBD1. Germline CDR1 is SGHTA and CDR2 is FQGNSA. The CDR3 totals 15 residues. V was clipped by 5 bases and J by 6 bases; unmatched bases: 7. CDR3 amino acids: CASSKGQGNYEKLFF. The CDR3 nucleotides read TGTGCCAGCAGCAAAGGACAGGGGAATTATGAAAAACTGTTTTTT.

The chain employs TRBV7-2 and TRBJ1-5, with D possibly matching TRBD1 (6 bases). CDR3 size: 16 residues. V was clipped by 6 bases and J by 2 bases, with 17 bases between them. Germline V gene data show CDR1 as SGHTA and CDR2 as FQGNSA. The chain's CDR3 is CASSRSGGRGNQPQHF. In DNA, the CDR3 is TGTGCCAGCAGTCGTTCGGGGGGCAGGGGCAATCAGCCCCAGCATTTT.

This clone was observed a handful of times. The chain's CDR3 is CASSPDRGGYTF. As DNA, the CDR3 is TGTGCCAGCAGCCCTGATCGAGGTGGCTACACCTTC. The rearrangement uses TRBV7-9 and TRBJ1-2; D is undetermined. Germline assignment: CDR1 SEHNR and CDR2 FQNEAQ (reference sequence). The length of the CDR3 is 12 residues. Trimming removed 5 bases at V and 7 bases at J, with 11 bases between.

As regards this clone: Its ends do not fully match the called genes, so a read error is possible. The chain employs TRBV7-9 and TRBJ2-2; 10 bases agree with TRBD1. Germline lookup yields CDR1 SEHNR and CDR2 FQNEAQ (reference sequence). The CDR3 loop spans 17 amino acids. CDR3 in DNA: TGTTCCAGCAGCCGGGGACAGGGGACCTCGAACACCGGGGAGCTGTTTTTT. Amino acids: CSSSRGQGTSNTGELFF. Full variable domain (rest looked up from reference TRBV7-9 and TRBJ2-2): DTGVSQNPRHKITKRGQNVTFRCDPISEHNRLYWYRQTLGQGPEFLTYFQNEAQLEKSRLLSDRFSAERPKGSFSTLEIQRTEQGDSAMYLCSSSRGQGTSNTGELFFGEGSRLTVL.

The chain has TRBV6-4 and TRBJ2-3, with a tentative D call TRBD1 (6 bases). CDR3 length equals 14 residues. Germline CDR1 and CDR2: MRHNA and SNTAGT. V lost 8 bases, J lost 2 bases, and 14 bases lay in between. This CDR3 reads CASAEQGNTDTQYF. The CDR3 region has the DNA TGTGCCAGCGCAGAACAGGGCAACACAGATACGCAGTATTTT.

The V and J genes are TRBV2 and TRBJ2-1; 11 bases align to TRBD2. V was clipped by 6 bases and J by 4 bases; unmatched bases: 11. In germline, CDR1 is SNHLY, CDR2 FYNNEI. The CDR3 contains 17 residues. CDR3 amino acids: CASRATLAGGNYNEQFF. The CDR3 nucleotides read TGTGCCAGCAGAGCTACCCTAGCGGGAGGAAATTACAATGAGCAGTTCTTC. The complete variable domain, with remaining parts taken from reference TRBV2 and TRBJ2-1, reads EPEVTQTPSHQVTQMGQEVILRCVPISNHLYFYWYRQILGQKVEFLVSFYNNEISEKSEIFDDQFSVERPDGSNFTLKIRSTKLEDSAMYFCASRATLAGGNYNEQFFGPGTRLTVL.

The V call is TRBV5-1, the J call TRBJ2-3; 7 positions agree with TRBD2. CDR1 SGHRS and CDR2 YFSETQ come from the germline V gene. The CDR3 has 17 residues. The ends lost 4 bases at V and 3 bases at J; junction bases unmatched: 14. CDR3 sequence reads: CASSRLPGRRGTDTQYF. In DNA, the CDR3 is TGCGCCAGCAGCCGACTACCTGGGCGGCGGGGGACAGATACGCAGTATTTT.

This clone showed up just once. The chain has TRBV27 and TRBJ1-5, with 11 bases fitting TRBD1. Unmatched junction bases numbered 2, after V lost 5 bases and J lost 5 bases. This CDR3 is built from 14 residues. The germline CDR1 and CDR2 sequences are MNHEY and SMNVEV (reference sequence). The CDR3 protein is CASSRDRGDQPQHF. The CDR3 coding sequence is TGTGCCAGCAGTAGGGACAGGGGGGATCAGCCCCAGCATTTT.

The CDR3 coding sequence is TGTGCCTGGAGTCGGACTAGCGGGAGCTACGAGCAGTACTTC. Residues: CAWSRTSGSYEQYF. The V and J genes are TRBV30 and TRBJ2-7, with TRBD2 identical over 13 bases. V dropped 2 bases and J dropped 3; count of bases not matched to a gene: 1. This CDR3 contains 14 residues. In germline, CDR1 is GTSNPN, CDR2 SVGIG (reference sequence).

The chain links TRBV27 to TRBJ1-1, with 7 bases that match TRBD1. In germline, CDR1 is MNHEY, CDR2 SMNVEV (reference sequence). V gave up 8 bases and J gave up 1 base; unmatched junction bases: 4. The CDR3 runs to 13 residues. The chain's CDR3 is CASCGQENTEAFF. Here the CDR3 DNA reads TGTGCCAGCTGTGGACAGGAGAACACTGAAGCTTTCTTT.

The CDR3 DNA follows: TGCGCCAGCAGCCAGGGGACTAGCACAGATACGCAGTATTTT. Translation: CASSQGTSTDTQYF. The rearrangement joins TRBV4-1 to TRBJ2-3; maybe TRBD2 (6 bases). The V end lost 3 bases, the J end lost 0 bases, and 7 bases lay between the germline ends. Germline assignment: CDR1 MGHRA and CDR2 YSYEKL. The CDR3 length is 14 residues.

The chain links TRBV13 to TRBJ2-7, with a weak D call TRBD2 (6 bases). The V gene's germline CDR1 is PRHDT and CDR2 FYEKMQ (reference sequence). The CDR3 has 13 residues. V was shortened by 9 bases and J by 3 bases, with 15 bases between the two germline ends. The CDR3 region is CASGVRRVYEQYF. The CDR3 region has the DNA TGTGCCAGTGGGGTAAGGAGGGTCTACGAGCAGTACTTC.

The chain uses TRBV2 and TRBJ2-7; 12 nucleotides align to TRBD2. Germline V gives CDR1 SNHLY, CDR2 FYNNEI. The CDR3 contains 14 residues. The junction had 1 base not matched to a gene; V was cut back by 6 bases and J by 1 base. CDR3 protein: CASSGTSGSYEQYF. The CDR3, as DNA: TGTGCCAGCAGCGGGACTAGCGGGTCCTACGAGCAGTACTTC.

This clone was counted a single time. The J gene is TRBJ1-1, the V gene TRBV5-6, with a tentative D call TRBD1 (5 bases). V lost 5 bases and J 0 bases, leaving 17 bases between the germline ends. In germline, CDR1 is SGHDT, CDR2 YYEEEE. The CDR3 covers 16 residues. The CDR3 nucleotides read TGTGCCAGCAGTCTCCACGGAGGGGTCATGAACACTGAAGCTTTCTTT. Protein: CASSLHGGVMNTEAFF.

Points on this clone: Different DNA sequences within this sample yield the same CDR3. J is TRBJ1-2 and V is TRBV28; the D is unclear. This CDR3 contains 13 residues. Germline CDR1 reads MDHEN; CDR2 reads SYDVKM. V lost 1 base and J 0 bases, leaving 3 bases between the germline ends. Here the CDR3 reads CASSLSANYGYTF. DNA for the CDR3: TGTGCCAGCAGTTTATCGGCTAACTATGGCTACACCTTC.

CDR3 nucleotide sequence: TGTGCCAGCAGTTTATCGTCCCCTCTAGGGCAGTACTTC. Translation gives CASSLSSPLGQYF. The chain carries TRBV27 and TRBJ2-7; D gene unclear. Trimming cost V 0 bases and J 9 bases, with 12 bases left between them. Germline V CDR1 and CDR2: MNHEY, SMNVEV (reference sequence). This CDR3 spans 13 amino acids.

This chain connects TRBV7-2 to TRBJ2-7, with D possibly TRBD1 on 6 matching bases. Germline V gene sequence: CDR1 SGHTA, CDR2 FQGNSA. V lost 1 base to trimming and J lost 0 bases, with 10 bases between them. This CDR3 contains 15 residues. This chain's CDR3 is CASSLGQGSSYEQYF. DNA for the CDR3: TGTGCCAGCAGCTTAGGTCAGGGGAGCTCCTACGAGCAGTACTTC.

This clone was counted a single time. CDR3 amino acids: CASSRTANTEAFF. The CDR3 DNA reads as TGTGCCAGTAGCCGGACAGCGAACACTGAAGCTTTCTTT. The chain uses TRBV19 and TRBJ1-1; a weak D match, TRBD1 (6 bases). CDR1 is LNHDA and CDR2 is SQIVND in the germline V gene (reference sequence). Trimming stripped 6 bases from V and 1 base from J, with 9 bases between. CDR3 length equals 13 residues.

CDR3 sequence: CASSVDGNYGYTF. CDR3 nucleotide sequence: TGTGCCAGCAGCGTAGACGGGAACTATGGCTACACCTTC. The rearrangement links TRBV7-9 to TRBJ1-2, with D hard to call. V lost 5 bases and J lost 2, with 9 bases in between. Germline V gives CDR1 SEHNR, CDR2 FQNEAQ (reference sequence). The CDR3 length is 13 residues.

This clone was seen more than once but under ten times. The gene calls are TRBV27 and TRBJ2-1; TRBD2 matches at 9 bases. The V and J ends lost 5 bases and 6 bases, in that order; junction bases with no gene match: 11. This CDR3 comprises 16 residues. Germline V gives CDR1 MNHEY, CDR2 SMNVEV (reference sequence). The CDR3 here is CASSDGASGDLNEQFF. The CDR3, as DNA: TGTGCCAGCAGTGATGGGGCTAGCGGGGACCTCAATGAGCAGTTCTTC.

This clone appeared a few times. The CDR3 loop reads CASSLGGANEKLFF. CDR3 bases: TGTGCCAGCAGTTTAGGGGGGGCTAATGAAAAACTGTTTTTT. The chain carries TRBV28 and TRBJ1-4; a possible D gene is TRBD1 (5 bases). With 2 bases removed from V and 3 bases from J, the gap between germline ends came to 7 bases. Germline V lookup: CDR1 MDHEN, CDR2 SYDVKM. The CDR3 loop spans 14 amino acids.

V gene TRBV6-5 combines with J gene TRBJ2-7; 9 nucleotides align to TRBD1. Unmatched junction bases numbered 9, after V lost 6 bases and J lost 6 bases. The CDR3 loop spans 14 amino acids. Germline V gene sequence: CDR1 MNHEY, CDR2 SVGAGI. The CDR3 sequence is CASRTWDRETEQYF. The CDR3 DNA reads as TGTGCCAGCAGGACATGGGACAGGGAAACCGAGCAGTACTTC.

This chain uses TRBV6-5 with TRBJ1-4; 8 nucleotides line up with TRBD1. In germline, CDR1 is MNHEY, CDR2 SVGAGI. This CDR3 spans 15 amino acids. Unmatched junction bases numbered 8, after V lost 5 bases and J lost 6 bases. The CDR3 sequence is CASSTKTGVYEKLFF. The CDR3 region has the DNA TGTGCCAGCAGTACAAAGACAGGGGTCTATGAAAAACTGTTTTTT.

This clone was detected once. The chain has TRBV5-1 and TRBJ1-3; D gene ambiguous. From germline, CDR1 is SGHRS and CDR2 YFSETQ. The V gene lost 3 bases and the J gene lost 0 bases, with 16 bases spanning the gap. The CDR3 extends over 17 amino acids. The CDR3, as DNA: TGCGCCAGCAGCTCGGAGACGTATCAGAGCTCTGGAAACACCATATATTTT. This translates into CASSSETYQSSGNTIYF.

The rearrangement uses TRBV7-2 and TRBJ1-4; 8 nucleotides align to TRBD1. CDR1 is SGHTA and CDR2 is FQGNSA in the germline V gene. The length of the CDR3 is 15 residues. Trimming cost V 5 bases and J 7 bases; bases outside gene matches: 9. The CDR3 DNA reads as TGTGCCAGCAGCCGTCAGGGGGCGCGGAGTGAAAAACTGTTTTTT. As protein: CASSRQGARSEKLFF.

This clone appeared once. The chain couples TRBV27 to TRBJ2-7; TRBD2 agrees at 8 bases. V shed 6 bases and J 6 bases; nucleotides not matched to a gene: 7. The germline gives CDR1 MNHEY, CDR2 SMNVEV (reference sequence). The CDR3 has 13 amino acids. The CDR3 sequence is CASSVAGLGEQYF. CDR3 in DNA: TGTGCCAGCAGCGTAGCGGGGCTTGGCGAGCAGTACTTC.